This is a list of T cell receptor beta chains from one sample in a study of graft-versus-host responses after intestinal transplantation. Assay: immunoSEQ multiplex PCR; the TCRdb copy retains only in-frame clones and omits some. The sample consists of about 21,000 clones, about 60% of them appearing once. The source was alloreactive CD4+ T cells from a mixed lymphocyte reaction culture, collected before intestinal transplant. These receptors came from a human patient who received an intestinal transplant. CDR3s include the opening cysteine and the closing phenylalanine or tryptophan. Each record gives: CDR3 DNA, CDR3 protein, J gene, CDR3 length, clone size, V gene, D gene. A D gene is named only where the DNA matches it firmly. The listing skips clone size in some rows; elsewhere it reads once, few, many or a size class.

CDR3 DNA: TGTGCCTGGAGTGACGGCCAGGCGATCTACGAGCAGTACTTC
CDR3 protein: CAWSDGQAIYEQYF
J gene: TRBJ2-7
CDR3 length: 14
clone size: -
V gene: TRBV30
D gene: -

CDR3 DNA: TGTGCCAGCTCACCACTGGAGGGGATTAACTATGGCTACACCTTC
CDR3 protein: CASSPLEGINYGYTF
J gene: TRBJ1-2
CDR3 length: 15
clone size: -
V gene: TRBV18
D gene: -

CDR3 DNA: TGTGCCAGCAGCCCCATAAGCGGACGGAACTATGGCTACACCTTC
CDR3 protein: CASSPISGRNYGYTF
J gene: TRBJ1-2
CDR3 length: 15
clone size: -
V gene: TRBV27
D gene: -

CDR3 DNA: TGCGCCAGCAGCCTCCGGGACTTCAGTGGCTACACCTTC
CDR3 protein: CASSLRDFSGYTF
J gene: TRBJ1-2
CDR3 length: 13
clone size: few
V gene: TRBV5-1
D gene: -

CDR3 DNA: TGTGCCAGCACGACAGGCAGAAAAATCACAGATACGCAGTATTTT
CDR3 protein: CASTTGRKITDTQYF
J gene: TRBJ2-3
CDR3 length: 15
clone size: -
V gene: TRBV5-4
D gene: -

CDR3 DNA: TGTGCCAGCCGAAATAGCGGGGGCCGCTCCGAGCAGTACTTC
CDR3 protein: CASRNSGGRSEQYF
J gene: TRBJ2-7
CDR3 length: 14
clone size: -
V gene: TRBV25-1
D gene: TRBD2

CDR3 DNA: TGTGCCAGCAGCCCAGACCCCGGAGGAGGCTACACCTTC
CDR3 protein: CASSPDPGGGYTF
J gene: TRBJ1-2
CDR3 length: 13
clone size: -
V gene: TRBV7-2
D gene: -

CDR3 DNA: TGCGCCAGCAGCTTGCCGGGTATCAACTATGGCTACACCTTC
CDR3 protein: CASSLPGINYGYTF
J gene: TRBJ1-2
CDR3 length: 14
clone size: -
V gene: TRBV5-1
D gene: -

CDR3 DNA: TGTGCCAGCAGTACCAGGGGGCGAACAGATACGCAGTATTTT
CDR3 protein: CASSTRGRTDTQYF
J gene: TRBJ2-3
CDR3 length: 14
clone size: few
V gene: TRBV28
D gene: TRBD1

CDR3 DNA: TGTGCCAGCAGGGGATTGGGAGGGTGGGGCTACACCTTC
CDR3 protein: CASRGLGGWGYTF
J gene: TRBJ1-2
CDR3 length: 13
clone size: -
V gene: TRBV2
D gene: -

CDR3 DNA: TGTGCCAGCAGACTAACAGGGGATGGTGCGCAGTATTTT
CDR3 protein: CASRLTGDGAQYF
J gene: TRBJ2-3
CDR3 length: 13
clone size: -
V gene: TRBV11-2
D gene: TRBD1

CDR3 DNA: TGTGCCAGCAGCACAAGACAGGGTTGGGACACTGAAGCTTTCTTT
CDR3 protein: CASSTRQGWDTEAFF
J gene: TRBJ1-1
CDR3 length: 15
clone size: once
V gene: TRBV11-2
D gene: TRBD1

CDR3 DNA: TGTGCCAGCAGCTCTAGCGGGGGAGGGGGGGAGCAGTACTTC
CDR3 protein: CASSSSGGGGEQYF
J gene: TRBJ2-7
CDR3 length: 14
clone size: -
V gene: TRBV6-6
D gene: TRBD2

CDR3 DNA: TGTGCCAGGACGGCGGGAACCACCGGGGAGCTGTTTTTT
CDR3 protein: CARTAGTTGELFF
J gene: TRBJ2-2
CDR3 length: 13
clone size: -
V gene: TRBV5-6
D gene: -

CDR3 DNA: TGTGCCAGCAGCCCGGCGGGACTAGCGGGTTCCGAGCAGTACTTC
CDR3 protein: CASSPAGLAGSEQYF
J gene: TRBJ2-7
CDR3 length: 15
clone size: -
V gene: TRBV9
D gene: TRBD2

CDR3 DNA: TGCAGCGTTCCGGCTCTAGCGGGAGTTAGCAATGAGCAGTTCTTC
CDR3 protein: CSVPALAGVSNEQFF
J gene: TRBJ2-1
CDR3 length: 15
clone size: -
V gene: TRBV29-1
D gene: TRBD2